This is a list of T cell receptor beta chains from one sample in a study of OX40 agonist ivuxolimab in advanced cancers. The method was immunoSEQ multiplex PCR; TCRdb's version includes in-frame clones alone and lacks a portion of them. The sample consists of about 80,000 clones, approximately 83% of them appearing once. Specimen: CD4+ or CD8+ T cells sorted from blood, collected in a trial of the OX40 agonist ivuxolimab. The receptor source for this set is an adult with an advanced solid tumor such as melanoma, head and neck, liver or kidney cancer. CDR3s include the opening cysteine and the closing phenylalanine or tryptophan. The D gene is left open where the match is weak. A row's size may be missing; if present it is once, few, many or a size class.

j_call: TRBJ2-2; v_call: TRBV19; d_call: -; clone_size: once; cdr3_length: 11; cdr3_nt: TGTGCCACCTATTTTACCGGGGAGCTGTTTTTT; cdr3_aa: CATYFTGELFF
j_call: TRBJ1-1; v_call: TRBV7-8; d_call: -; clone_size: -; cdr3_length: 12; cdr3_nt: TGTGCCAGCAGCCAGAGGGGGGCTGAAGCTTTCTTT; cdr3_aa: CASSQRGAEAFF
j_call: TRBJ2-7; v_call: TRBV15; d_call: -; clone_size: -; cdr3_length: 13; cdr3_nt: TGTGCCACCAGCAATCCAGGGGCCTACGAGCAGTACTTC; cdr3_aa: CATSNPGAYEQYF
j_call: TRBJ2-3; v_call: TRBV7-9; d_call: TRBD1; clone_size: -; cdr3_length: 19; cdr3_nt: TGTGCCAGCAGCTTCCCTTCCCCTTCTGGACAGGGGCGGTCGGATACGCAGTATTTT; cdr3_aa: CASSFPSPSGQGRSDTQYF
j_call: TRBJ1-4; v_call: TRBV6-1; d_call: TRBD1; clone_size: few; cdr3_length: 15; cdr3_nt: TGTGCCAGCAGCTTACAGGGGATGGGGGATGAAAAACTGTTTTTT; cdr3_aa: CASSLQGMGDEKLFF
j_call: TRBJ1-1; v_call: TRBV6-1; d_call: TRBD1; clone_size: -; cdr3_length: 14; cdr3_nt: TGTGCCAGCAGTTCGGGAGGGGGCCCCACAGAAGCTTTCTTT; cdr3_aa: CASSSGGGPTEAFF
j_call: TRBJ1-1; v_call: TRBV6-6; d_call: -; clone_size: -; cdr3_length: 15; cdr3_nt: TGTGCCAGCAGTCCCCAGAGGACAGTTAACACTGAAGCTTTCTTT; cdr3_aa: CASSPQRTVNTEAFF
j_call: TRBJ1-2; v_call: TRBV2; d_call: TRBD1; clone_size: -; cdr3_length: 15; cdr3_nt: TGTGCCAGCAGGCTCCGGGACAGGGTAAAGGGAGGCTACACCTTC; cdr3_aa: CASRLRDRVKGGYTF
j_call: TRBJ1-2; v_call: TRBV2; d_call: -; clone_size: -; cdr3_length: 13; cdr3_nt: TGTGCCAGCAGTAAGGGTCTCAACTATGGCTACACCTTC; cdr3_aa: CASSKGLNYGYTF
j_call: TRBJ2-1; v_call: TRBV6-1; d_call: TRBD2; clone_size: -; cdr3_length: 15; cdr3_nt: TGTGCCAGCAGTGAACTAGCGGGAGGGCACAATGAGCAGTTCTTC; cdr3_aa: CASSELAGGHNEQFF
j_call: TRBJ1-5; v_call: TRBV7-8; d_call: -; clone_size: once; cdr3_length: 15; cdr3_nt: TGTGCCAGCAGCCTCGCGGTAAGGGAAATTAAGCCCCAGCATTTT; cdr3_aa: CASSLAVREIKPQHF
j_call: TRBJ1-5; v_call: TRBV13; d_call: -; clone_size: once; cdr3_length: 14; cdr3_nt: TGTGCCAGCAGCTCGCAAGGAGGGAATCAGCCCCAGCATTTT; cdr3_aa: CASSSQGGNQPQHF
j_call: TRBJ2-7; v_call: TRBV6-1; d_call: TRBD2; clone_size: once; cdr3_length: 15; cdr3_nt: TGTGCCAGAGAGTTAGCGGGAGGGACCGCCTACGAGCAGTACTTC; cdr3_aa: CARELAGGTAYEQYF
j_call: TRBJ2-1; v_call: TRBV9; d_call: TRBD2; clone_size: once; cdr3_length: 18; cdr3_nt: TGTGCCAGCAGCAGACCGACTAGCGGGGGGGCAAACTACAATGAGCAGTTCTTC; cdr3_aa: CASSRPTSGGANYNEQFF
j_call: TRBJ2-1; v_call: TRBV27; d_call: -; clone_size: -; cdr3_length: 16; cdr3_nt: TGTGCCAGCAGTTTTTCCCCCAGAAGCTCCTACAATGAGCAGTTCTTC; cdr3_aa: CASSFSPRSSYNEQFF
j_call: TRBJ1-2; v_call: TRBV5-1; d_call: TRBD1; clone_size: -; cdr3_length: 16; cdr3_nt: TGCGCCAGCAGCTCGACGACAGGGGCCGTCGTCTATGGCTACACCTTC; cdr3_aa: CASSSTTGAVVYGYTF
j_call: TRBJ2-7; v_call: TRBV9; d_call: TRBD1; clone_size: -; cdr3_length: 15; cdr3_nt: TGTGCCAGCAGCCTCGCGACAGGGGTCGAGTACGAGCAGTACTTC; cdr3_aa: CASSLATGVEYEQYF
j_call: TRBJ2-1; v_call: TRBV7-8; d_call: -; clone_size: -; cdr3_length: 18; cdr3_nt: TGTGCCAGCAGTCCCCCCCGAGAAGACCGCCGTACGGACAATGAGCAGTTCTTC; cdr3_aa: CASSPPREDRRTDNEQFF
j_call: TRBJ2-3; v_call: TRBV12-5; d_call: -; clone_size: -; cdr3_length: 14; cdr3_nt: TGTGCTAGTGGCCGACTGACTAGCACAGATACGCAGTATTTT; cdr3_aa: CASGRLTSTDTQYF
j_call: TRBJ1-2; v_call: TRBV14; d_call: TRBD1; clone_size: -; cdr3_length: 14; cdr3_nt: TGTGCCAGCAGCCACCGCGGGACAGGGGAGGGCTACACCTTC; cdr3_aa: CASSHRGTGEGYTF
j_call: TRBJ2-7; v_call: TRBV5-1; d_call: -; clone_size: -; cdr3_length: 13; cdr3_nt: TGCGCCAGCAGCACGGAGGGCCCGAACGAGCAGTACTTC; cdr3_aa: CASSTEGPNEQYF
j_call: TRBJ1-1; v_call: TRBV4-1; d_call: -; clone_size: -; cdr3_length: 20; cdr3_nt: TGCGCCAGCAGCCAAGATCCTGGGGGTATTCGGGGGGCGCGGAACACTGAAGCTTTCTTT; cdr3_aa: CASSQDPGGIRGARNTEAFF
j_call: TRBJ2-3; v_call: TRBV11-3; d_call: TRBD1; clone_size: -; cdr3_length: 16; cdr3_nt: TGTGCCAGCAGCCAGCCCGGACAGGGAATCAGAGATACGCAGTATTTT; cdr3_aa: CASSQPGQGIRDTQYF
j_call: TRBJ1-4; v_call: TRBV7-9; d_call: TRBD1; clone_size: -; cdr3_length: 14; cdr3_nt: TGTGCCAGCAGCCGCGGGACAGCTAATGAAAAACTGTTTTTT; cdr3_aa: CASSRGTANEKLFF
j_call: TRBJ2-1; v_call: TRBV7-9; d_call: TRBD2; clone_size: -; cdr3_length: 18; cdr3_nt: TGTGCCAGCAGCTTAGCCGGACTAGCGGGGGGATTCTGGAATGAGCAGTTCTTC; cdr3_aa: CASSLAGLAGGFWNEQFF
j_call: TRBJ1-4; v_call: TRBV6-1; d_call: -; clone_size: -; cdr3_length: 13; cdr3_nt: TGTGCCAGCACCCTTGGGGCTAATGAAAAACTGTTTTTT; cdr3_aa: CASTLGANEKLFF
j_call: TRBJ2-3; v_call: TRBV7-2; d_call: -; clone_size: -; cdr3_length: 15; cdr3_nt: TGTGCCAGCAGCCTCCAGGGACTGATGGCAGATACGCAGTATTTT; cdr3_aa: CASSLQGLMADTQYF
j_call: TRBJ1-2; v_call: TRBV30; d_call: -; clone_size: -; cdr3_length: 14; cdr3_nt: TGTGCCTGGAGTGTCTCTTTAGGGTTGGGTGGCTACACCTTC; cdr3_aa: CAWSVSLGLGGYTF
j_call: TRBJ2-3; v_call: TRBV5-1; d_call: -; clone_size: -; cdr3_length: 13; cdr3_nt: TGCGCCAGCAGCGGGACAACAGGGGATACGCAGTATTTT; cdr3_aa: CASSGTTGDTQYF
j_call: TRBJ2-3; v_call: TRBV27; d_call: -; clone_size: -; cdr3_length: 15; cdr3_nt: TGTGCCAGCATCGGGGCCGGACTCCCTAAGGATACGCAGTATTTT; cdr3_aa: CASIGAGLPKDTQYF
j_call: TRBJ2-5; v_call: TRBV5-4; d_call: TRBD2; clone_size: -; cdr3_length: 14; cdr3_nt: TGTGCCAGCAGCTTGATGGCGGGGGGAGAGACCCAGTACTTC; cdr3_aa: CASSLMAGGETQYF
j_call: TRBJ2-7; v_call: TRBV11-2; d_call: TRBD2; clone_size: -; cdr3_length: 18; cdr3_nt: TGTGCCAGCAGCTTACAACTAGCGGGGGGGCCCTTCTCCTACGAGCAGTACTTC; cdr3_aa: CASSLQLAGGPFSYEQYF
j_call: TRBJ1-3; v_call: TRBV9; d_call: -; clone_size: -; cdr3_length: 14; cdr3_nt: TGTGCCAGCAGCGTAGAAAGCCCAGGGAACACCATATATTTT; cdr3_aa: CASSVESPGNTIYF
j_call: TRBJ1-3; v_call: TRBV7-6; d_call: -; clone_size: -; cdr3_length: 13; cdr3_nt: TGTGCCAGCAGCTTAACACCCGGAAACACCATATATTTT; cdr3_aa: CASSLTPGNTIYF
j_call: TRBJ1-2; v_call: TRBV10-1; d_call: -; clone_size: -; cdr3_length: 13; cdr3_nt: TGCGCCAGCAGTGCTTGGGCTAACTATGGCTACACCTTC; cdr3_aa: CASSAWANYGYTF
j_call: TRBJ1-6; v_call: TRBV19; d_call: -; clone_size: -; cdr3_length: 12; cdr3_nt: TGTGCCAGTAGGACCACGGCCTCACCCCTCCACTTT; cdr3_aa: CASRTTASPLHF
j_call: TRBJ2-1; v_call: TRBV6-5; d_call: TRBD2; clone_size: -; cdr3_length: 14; cdr3_nt: TGTGCCACCAGACTAGCGGATTCATACAATGAGCAGTTCTTC; cdr3_aa: CATRLADSYNEQFF
j_call: TRBJ2-2; v_call: TRBV7-2; d_call: -; clone_size: -; cdr3_length: 15; cdr3_nt: TGTGCCAGCACCCCCGGGGGCCTTAACACCGGGGAGCTGTTTTTT; cdr3_aa: CASTPGGLNTGELFF
j_call: TRBJ2-3; v_call: TRBV6-6; d_call: -; clone_size: -; cdr3_length: 15; cdr3_nt: TGTGCCAGCACCCAAAGAGACAGCCTTACAGATACGCAGTATTTT; cdr3_aa: CASTQRDSLTDTQYF